This T cell receptor beta chain came from a study of PD-1 blockade in classical Hodgkin lymphoma. About the research overall: A 3 mg/kg intravenous dose of nivolumab was received by patients every 2 weeks.

In regard to this clone: Its target is unknown.

Study-wide results and caveats: Nothing has yet pinned down what causes the repertoire differences, possibly disease activity or prior therapy. Baseline TCR diversity was reportedly lower in newly diagnosed patients than in healthy donors. It was reported as lower still in relapsed/refractory patients. Patients with a complete response exhibited baseline diversity comparable to newly diagnosed patients.

Libraries were prepared by immunoSEQ multiplex PCR; TCRdb keeps only in-frame clonotypes and omits some of them. The profile shows roughly 55,000 clones, more than 65% of them singletons. In every patient, relapse followed autologous stem cell transplantation, while exposure to brentuximab vedotin differed. This TCR was sampled from a human donor with classical Hodgkin lymphoma. The sample consisted of peripheral blood mononuclear cells (PBMCs), taken at baseline.

The CDR3 region has the DNA TGTGCCAGCAGCGGAGACACAGATACGCAGTATTTT. Encoded protein: CASSGDTDTQYF. The J gene is TRBJ2-3, the V gene TRBV5-6; D gene ambiguous. The V gene lost 4 bases and the J gene lost 2 bases, with 5 bases spanning the gap. There are 12 residues in the CDR3. The germline V gene has CDR1 SGHDT and CDR2 YYEEEE.